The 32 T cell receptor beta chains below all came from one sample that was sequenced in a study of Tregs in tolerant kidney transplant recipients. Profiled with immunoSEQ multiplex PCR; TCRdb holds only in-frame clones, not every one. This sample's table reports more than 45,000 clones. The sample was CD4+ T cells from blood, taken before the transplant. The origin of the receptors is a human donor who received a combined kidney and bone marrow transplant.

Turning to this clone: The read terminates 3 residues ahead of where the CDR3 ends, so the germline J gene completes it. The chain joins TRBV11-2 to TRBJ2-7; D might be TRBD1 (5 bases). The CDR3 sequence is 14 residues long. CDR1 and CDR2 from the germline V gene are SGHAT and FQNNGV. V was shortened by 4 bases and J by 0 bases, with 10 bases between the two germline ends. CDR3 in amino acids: CASSSLGVSYEQYF. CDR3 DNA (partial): TGTGCCAGCAGCTCGTTAGGGGTCTCCTACGAG. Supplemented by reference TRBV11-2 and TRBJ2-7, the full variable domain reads EAGVAQSPRYKIIEKRQSVAFWCNPISGHATLYWYQQILGQGPKLLIQFQNNGVVDDSQLPKDRFSAERLKGVDSTLKIQPAKLEDSAVYLCASSSLGVSYEQYFGPGTRLTVT.

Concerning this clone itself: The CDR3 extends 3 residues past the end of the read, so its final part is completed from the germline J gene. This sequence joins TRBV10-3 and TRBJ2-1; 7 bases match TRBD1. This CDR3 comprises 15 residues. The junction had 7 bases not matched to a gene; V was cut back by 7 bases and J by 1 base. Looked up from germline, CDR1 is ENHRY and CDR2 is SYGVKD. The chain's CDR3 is CAIKEQGLSYNEQFF. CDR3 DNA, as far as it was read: TGTGCCATCAAGGAACAGGGGCTATCCTACAATGAG.

CDR3 DNA, as far as it was read: TGTGCCAGCAGTTCGCCCCTACGGTTTGGCTATGGC. As protein: CASSSPLRFGYG. The whole CDR3 sequence is CASSSPLRFGYGYTF. The chain combines TRBV6-2 or TRBV6-3 with TRBJ1-2; D is unclear. The read ends 3 residues early relative to the CDR3; the germline J gene fills the gap. The CDR3 is 15 amino acids. V gave up 4 bases and J gave up 4 bases, with 16 bases separating them. Germline lookup yields CDR1 MNHEY and CDR2 SVGEGT.

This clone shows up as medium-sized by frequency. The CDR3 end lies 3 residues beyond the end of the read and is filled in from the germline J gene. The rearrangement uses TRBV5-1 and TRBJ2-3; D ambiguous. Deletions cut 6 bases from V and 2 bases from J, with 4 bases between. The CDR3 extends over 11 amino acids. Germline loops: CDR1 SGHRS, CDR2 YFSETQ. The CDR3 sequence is CASTNTDTQYF. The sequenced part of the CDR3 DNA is TGCGCCAGCACAAACACAGATACG.

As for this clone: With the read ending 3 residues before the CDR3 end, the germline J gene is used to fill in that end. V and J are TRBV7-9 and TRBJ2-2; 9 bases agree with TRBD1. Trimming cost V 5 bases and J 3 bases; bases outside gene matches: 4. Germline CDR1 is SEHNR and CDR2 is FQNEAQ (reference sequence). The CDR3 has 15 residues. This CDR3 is CASSRGQGYTGELFF. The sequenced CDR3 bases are TGTGCCAGCAGCCGGGGACAGGGCTACACCGGGGAG.

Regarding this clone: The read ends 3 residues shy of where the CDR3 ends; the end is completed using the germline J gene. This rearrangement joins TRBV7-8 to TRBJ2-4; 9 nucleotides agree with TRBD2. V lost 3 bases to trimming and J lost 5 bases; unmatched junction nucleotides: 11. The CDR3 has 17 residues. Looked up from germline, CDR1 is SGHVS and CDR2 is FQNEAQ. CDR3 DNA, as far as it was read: TGTGCCAGCAGCTTTGGGAGGGAAGCGGGAGGTCAAAACATT. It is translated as CASSFGREAGGQNI. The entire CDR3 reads CASSFGREAGGQNIQYF. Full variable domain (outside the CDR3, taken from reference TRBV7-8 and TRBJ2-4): GAGVSQSPRYKVAKRGQDVALRCDPISGHVSLFWYQQALGQGPEFLTYFQNEAQLDKSGLPSDRFFAERPEGSVSTLKIQRTQQEDSAVYLCASSFGREAGGQNIQYFGAGTRLSVL.

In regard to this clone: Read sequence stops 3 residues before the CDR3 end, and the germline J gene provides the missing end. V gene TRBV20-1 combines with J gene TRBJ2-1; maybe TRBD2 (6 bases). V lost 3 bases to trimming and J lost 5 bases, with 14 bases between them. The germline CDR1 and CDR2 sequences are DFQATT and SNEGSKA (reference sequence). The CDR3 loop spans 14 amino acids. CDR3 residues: CSASTGRGDNEQFF. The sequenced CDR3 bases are TGCAGTGCTAGTACCGGGAGAGGGGACAATGAG.

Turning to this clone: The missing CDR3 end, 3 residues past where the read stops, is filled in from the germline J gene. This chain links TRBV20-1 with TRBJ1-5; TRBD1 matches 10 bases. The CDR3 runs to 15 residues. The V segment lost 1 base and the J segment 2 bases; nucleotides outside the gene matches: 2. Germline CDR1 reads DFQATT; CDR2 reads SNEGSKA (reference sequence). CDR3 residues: CSARVGTGGNQPQHF. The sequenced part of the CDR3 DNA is TGCAGTGCTAGAGTAGGGACAGGGGGCAATCAGCCC.

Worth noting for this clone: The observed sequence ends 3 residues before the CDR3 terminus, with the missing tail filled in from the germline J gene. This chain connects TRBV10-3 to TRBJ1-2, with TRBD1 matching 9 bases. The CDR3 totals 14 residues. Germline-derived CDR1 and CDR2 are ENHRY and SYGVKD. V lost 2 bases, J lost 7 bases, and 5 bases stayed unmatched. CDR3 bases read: TGTGCCATCAGTGAGCAACAGGGGGCCGGTGGC. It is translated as CAISEQQGAGG. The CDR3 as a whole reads CAISEQQGAGGYTF.

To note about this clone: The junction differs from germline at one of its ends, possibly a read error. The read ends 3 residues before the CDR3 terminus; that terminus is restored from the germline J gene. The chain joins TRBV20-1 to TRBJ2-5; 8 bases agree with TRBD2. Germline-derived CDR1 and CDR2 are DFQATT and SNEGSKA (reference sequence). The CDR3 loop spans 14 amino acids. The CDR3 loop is CSARVGLDQETQYF. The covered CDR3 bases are TGCAGTGCTAGGGTGGGACTAGACCAGGAGACC.

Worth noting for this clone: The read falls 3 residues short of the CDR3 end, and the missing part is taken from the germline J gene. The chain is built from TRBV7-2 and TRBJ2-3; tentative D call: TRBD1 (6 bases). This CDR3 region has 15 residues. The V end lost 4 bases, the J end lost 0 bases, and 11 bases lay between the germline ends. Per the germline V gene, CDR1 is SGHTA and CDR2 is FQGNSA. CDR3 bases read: TGTGCCAGCAGCTCAAAGACAGGAAGCACAGATACG. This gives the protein CASSSKTGSTDT. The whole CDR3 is CASSSKTGSTDTQYF.

The covered CDR3 bases are TGCAGTGCTAGTCGAGGACTAGCGCACTACGAG. Protein: CSASRGLAHYE. The CDR3 as a whole reads CSASRGLAHYEQYF. V usage is TRBV20-1 and J usage is TRBJ2-7; 9 bases agree with TRBD2. The read finishes 3 residues shy of the CDR3 end, and the germline J gene is used to complete it. The CDR3 contains 14 residues. J gave up 3 bases and V 3 bases, and 6 bases lay outside the gene matches. Germline V gene lookup returns CDR1 DFQATT and CDR2 SNEGSKA (reference sequence).

The covered CDR3 bases are TGTGCCATCAGTGAAGGTAGCGGGAGTCCTTATGAG. Its translation is CAISEGSGSPYE. The full-length CDR3 reads as CAISEGSGSPYEQFF. The chain is built from TRBV10-3 and TRBJ2-1; 9 bases line up with TRBD2. The sequenced fragment ends 3 residues before the CDR3 boundary, so the rest is inferred from the germline J gene. Germline trimming cut 3 bases from V and 8 bases from J; bases unmatched to any gene: 8. Germline CDR1 and CDR2: ENHRY and SYGVKD. This CDR3 has 15 residues.

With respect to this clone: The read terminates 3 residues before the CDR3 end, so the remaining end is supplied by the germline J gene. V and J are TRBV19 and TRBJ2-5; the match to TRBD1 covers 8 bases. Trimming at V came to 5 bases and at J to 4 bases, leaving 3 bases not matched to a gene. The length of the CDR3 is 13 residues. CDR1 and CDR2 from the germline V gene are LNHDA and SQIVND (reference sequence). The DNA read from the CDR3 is TGTGCCAGTAGTGGACAGGGCAGAGAGACC. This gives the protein CASSGQGRET. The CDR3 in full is CASSGQGRETQYF.

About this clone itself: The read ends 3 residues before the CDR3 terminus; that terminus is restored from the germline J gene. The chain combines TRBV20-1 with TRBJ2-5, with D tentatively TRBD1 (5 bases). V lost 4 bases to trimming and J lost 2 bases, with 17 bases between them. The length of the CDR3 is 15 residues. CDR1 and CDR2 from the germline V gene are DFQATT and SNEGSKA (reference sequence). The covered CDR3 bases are TGCAGTGCTACCCGGACACCGGATTATCAAGAGACC. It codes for CSATRTPDYQET. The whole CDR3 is CSATRTPDYQETQYF.

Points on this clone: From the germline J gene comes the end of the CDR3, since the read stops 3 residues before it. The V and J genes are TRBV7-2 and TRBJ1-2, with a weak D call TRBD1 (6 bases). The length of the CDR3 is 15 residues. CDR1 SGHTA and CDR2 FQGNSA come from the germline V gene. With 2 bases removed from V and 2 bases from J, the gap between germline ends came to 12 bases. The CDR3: CASSLSAGANYGYTF. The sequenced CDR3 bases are TGTGCCAGCAGCTTATCTGCAGGGGCCAACTATGGC. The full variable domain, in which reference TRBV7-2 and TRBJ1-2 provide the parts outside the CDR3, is GAGVSQSPSNKVTEKGKDVELRCDPISGHTALYWYRQSLGQGLEFLIYFQGNSAPDKSGLPSDRFSAERTGGSVSTLTIQRTQQEDSAVYLCASSLSAGANYGYTFGSGTRLTVV.

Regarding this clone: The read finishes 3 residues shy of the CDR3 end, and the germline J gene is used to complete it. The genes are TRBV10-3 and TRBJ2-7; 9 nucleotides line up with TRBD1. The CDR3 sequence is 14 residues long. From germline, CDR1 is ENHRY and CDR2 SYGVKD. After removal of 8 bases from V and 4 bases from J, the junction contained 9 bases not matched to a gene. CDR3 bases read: TGTGCCATCCAACAGGGGGCATCGGGGTACGAG. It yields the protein CAIQQGASGYE. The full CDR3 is CAIQQGASGYEQYF.

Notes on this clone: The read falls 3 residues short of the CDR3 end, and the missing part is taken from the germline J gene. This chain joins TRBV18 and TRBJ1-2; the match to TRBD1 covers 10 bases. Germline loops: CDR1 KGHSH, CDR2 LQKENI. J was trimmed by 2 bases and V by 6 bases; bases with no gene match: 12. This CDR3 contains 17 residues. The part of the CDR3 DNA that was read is TGTGCCAGCTCGCCTGACGGGACAGGGGTTAACAACTATGGC. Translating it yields CASSPDGTGVNNYG. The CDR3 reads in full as CASSPDGTGVNNYGYTF.

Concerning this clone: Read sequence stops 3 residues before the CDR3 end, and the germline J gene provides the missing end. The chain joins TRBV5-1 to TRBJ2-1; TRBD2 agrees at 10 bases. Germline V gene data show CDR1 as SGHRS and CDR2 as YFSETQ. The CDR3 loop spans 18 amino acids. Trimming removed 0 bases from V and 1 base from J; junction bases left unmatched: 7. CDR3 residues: CASSLVPQREGSYNEQFF. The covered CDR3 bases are TGCGCCAGCAGCTTGGTTCCCCAGCGGGAGGGGTCCTACAATGAG.

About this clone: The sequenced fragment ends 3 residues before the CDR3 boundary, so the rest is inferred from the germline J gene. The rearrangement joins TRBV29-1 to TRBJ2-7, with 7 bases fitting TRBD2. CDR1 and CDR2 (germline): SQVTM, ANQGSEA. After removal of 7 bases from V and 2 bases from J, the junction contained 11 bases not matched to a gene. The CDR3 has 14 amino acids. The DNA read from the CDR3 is TGCAGCGCTAATGGGGGGAGCGGGGCCTACGAG. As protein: CSANGGSGAYE. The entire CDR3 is CSANGGSGAYEQYF.

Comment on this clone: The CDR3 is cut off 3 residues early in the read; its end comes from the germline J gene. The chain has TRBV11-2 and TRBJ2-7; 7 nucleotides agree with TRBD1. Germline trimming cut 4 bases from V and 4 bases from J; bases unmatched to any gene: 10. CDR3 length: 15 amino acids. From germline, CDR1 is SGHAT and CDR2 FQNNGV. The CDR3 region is CASSYASGQPYEQYF. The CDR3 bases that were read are TGTGCCAGCAGCTACGCCTCGGGACAGCCATACGAG. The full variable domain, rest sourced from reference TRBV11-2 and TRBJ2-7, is EAGVAQSPRYKIIEKRQSVAFWCNPISGHATLYWYQQILGQGPKLLIQFQNNGVVDDSQLPKDRFSAERLKGVDSTLKIQPAKLEDSAVYLCASSYASGQPYEQYFGPGTRLTVT.

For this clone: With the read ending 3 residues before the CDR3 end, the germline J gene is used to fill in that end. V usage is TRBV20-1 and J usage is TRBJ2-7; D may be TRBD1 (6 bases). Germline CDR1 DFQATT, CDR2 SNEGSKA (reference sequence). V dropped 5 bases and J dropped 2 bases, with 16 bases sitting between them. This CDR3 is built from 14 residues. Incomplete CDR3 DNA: TGCAGTGCTTTACCGACAGGCGCGGCCTACGAG. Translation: CSALPTGAAYE. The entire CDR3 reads CSALPTGAAYEQYF.

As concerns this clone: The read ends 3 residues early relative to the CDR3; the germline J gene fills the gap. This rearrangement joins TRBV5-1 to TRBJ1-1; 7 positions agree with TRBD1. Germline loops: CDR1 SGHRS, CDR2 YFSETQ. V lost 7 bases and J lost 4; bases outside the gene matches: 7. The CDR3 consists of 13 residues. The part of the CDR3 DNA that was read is TGCGCCAGCGGAGAGACAGGGAGCACTGAA. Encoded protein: CASGETGSTE. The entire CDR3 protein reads CASGETGSTEAFF.

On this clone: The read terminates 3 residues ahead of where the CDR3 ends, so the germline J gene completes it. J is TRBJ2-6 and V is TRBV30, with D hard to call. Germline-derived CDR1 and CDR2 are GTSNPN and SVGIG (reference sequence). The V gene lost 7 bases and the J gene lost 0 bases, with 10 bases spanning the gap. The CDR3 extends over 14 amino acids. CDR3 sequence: CALTAGSGANVLTF. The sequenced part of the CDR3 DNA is TGTGCCTTAACAGCAGGCTCTGGGGCCAACGTC.

The part of the CDR3 DNA that was read is TGTGCCAGCAGCTTAGGGTGGTCTGGAAACACC. It is translated as CASSLGWSGNT. The whole CDR3 protein reads CASSLGWSGNTIYF. The V and J genes are TRBV5-6 and TRBJ1-3; D not certain. The sequenced fragment ends 3 residues before the CDR3 boundary, so the rest is inferred from the germline J gene. V was clipped by 2 bases and J by 1 base, with 7 bases between them. The CDR3 runs to 14 residues. CDR1 is SGHDT, CDR2 YYEEEE, per germline.

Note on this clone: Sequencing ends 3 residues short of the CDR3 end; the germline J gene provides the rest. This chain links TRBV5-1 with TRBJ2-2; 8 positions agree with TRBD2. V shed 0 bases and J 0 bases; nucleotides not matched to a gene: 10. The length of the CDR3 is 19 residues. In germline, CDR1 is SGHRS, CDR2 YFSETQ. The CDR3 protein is CASSLGAGGARSNTGELFF. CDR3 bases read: TGCGCCAGCAGCTTGGGGGCGGGAGGAGCGCGCTCGAACACCGGGGAG.

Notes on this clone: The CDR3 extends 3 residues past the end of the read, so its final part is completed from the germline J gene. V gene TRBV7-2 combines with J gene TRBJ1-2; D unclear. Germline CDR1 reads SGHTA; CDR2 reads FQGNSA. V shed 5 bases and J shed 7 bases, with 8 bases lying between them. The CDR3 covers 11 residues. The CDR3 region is CASSARGGYTF. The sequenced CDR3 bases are TGTGCCAGCAGCGCCCGGGGTGGC.

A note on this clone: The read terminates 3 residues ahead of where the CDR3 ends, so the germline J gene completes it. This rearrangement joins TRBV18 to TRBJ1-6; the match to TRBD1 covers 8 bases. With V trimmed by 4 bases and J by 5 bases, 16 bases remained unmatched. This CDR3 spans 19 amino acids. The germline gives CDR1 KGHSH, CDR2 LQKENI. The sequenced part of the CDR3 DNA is TGTGCCAGCTCACTCACGAGGACAGGGAGCTCGGTTAATAATTCACCC. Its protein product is CASSLTRTGSSVNNSP. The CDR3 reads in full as CASSLTRTGSSVNNSPLHF.

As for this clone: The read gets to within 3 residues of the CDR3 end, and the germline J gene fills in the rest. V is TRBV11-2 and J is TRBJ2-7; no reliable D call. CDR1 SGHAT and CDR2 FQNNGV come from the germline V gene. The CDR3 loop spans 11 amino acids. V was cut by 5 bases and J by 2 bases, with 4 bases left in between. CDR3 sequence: CASSHPYEQYF. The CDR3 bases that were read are TGTGCCAGCAGCCATCCCTACGAG.

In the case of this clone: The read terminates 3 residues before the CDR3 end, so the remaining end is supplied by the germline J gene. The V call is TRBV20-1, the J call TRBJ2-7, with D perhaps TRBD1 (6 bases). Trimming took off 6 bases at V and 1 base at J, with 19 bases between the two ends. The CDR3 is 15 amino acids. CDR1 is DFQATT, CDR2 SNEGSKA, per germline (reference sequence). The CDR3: CSAHPGQGISYEQYF. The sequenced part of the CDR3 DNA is TGCAGTGCACACCCGGGTCAGGGGATTTCCTACGAG.

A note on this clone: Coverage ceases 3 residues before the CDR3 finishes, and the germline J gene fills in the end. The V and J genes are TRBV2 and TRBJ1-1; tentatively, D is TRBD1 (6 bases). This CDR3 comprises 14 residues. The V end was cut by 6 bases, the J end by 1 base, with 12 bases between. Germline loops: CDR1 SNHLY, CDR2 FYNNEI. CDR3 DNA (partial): TGTGCCAGCAGATATCCGGGACAGAACACTGAA. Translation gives CASRYPGQNTE. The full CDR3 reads CASRYPGQNTEAFF.

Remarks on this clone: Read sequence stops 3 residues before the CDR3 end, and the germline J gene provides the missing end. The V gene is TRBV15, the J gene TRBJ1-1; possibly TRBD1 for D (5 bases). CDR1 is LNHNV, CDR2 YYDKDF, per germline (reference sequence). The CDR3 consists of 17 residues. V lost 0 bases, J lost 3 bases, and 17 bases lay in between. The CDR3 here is CATSRDLWGEEDTEAFF. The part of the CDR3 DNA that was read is TGTGCCACCAGCAGAGATCTTTGGGGGGAGGAGGACACTGAA.